This TCR beta chain was sequenced for a study of shared clonotypes between healthy human individuals. Background on the study: Three plates were used per donor for CD4 naive, three for CD4 memory, two for CD8 naive and one for CD8 memory. Study-wide results and limits: Roughly 5% of naive CD4 clonotypes were common to a few donors.

Note on this clone: Its antigen remains unknown.

The repertoire was sequenced with immunoSEQ multiplex PCR; TCRdb's copy has only in-frame clones and lacks some. The table includes more than 550,000 clones, about 90% detected once. CD8 cells regarded as naive lacked CD45RO, were positively chosen for CCR7, and omitted terminally differentiated effector memory CD45RA+ cells. The CDR3 sequence is 16 residues long. Germline V gives CDR1 MNHNY, CDR2 SVGAGI (reference sequence). Trimming took off 0 bases at V and 3 bases at J, with 11 bases between the two ends. This chain joins TRBV6-6 and TRBJ2-2, with D perhaps TRBD2 (5 bases). Sequenced input: naive CD8+ T cells sorted from blood. This receptor was taken from a man aged 30-40 years in good health. CDR3 loop: CASSYSGGLDTGELFF. DNA of the CDR3: TGTGCCAGCAGTTACTCGGGCGGGTTAGACACCGGGGAGCTGTTTTTT.